This T cell receptor (beta chain) appears in the sequencing data of a study of tumor and adjacent non-tumor tissue in lung cancer. Whole-study context: Aged roughly 31 to 80 years, patients included roughly ten men and several women with stage I to III disease. On average, productive TCRbeta reads reached a few million per sample.

The study, taken as a whole, reports: In normal lung, the top 100 clones were significantly more dominant than in tumor.

With respect to this clonotype: The antigen remains undetermined. A much more abundant neighbour one base away suggests this may be a read error.

Three rounds of nested PCR, following a modified ARM-PCR protocol, produced the TCRbeta library. MiXCR, run by TCRdb on the multiplex PCR reads, gives a single entry per CDR3 protein. The sample includes just over 200,000 distinct CDR3 sequences, less than 80% seen only once; the top ten take less than 25%. No cell sorting was done before RNA was extracted from the tissue. Between August and November 2014, newly diagnosed, chemotherapy-naive lung cancer patients underwent thoracic surgery in China. The specimen was lung tumor tissue. This TCR was recovered from a man aged 55 to 69 with non-small cell lung cancer.

CDR3 DNA sequence: TGCGCCAGCAGCCAAGATCCAGCGACCTACGAGCAGTACTTC. The encoded protein is CASSQDPATYEQYF. The chain has TRBV4-3 and TRBJ2-7; D is unresolved. The germline CDR1 and CDR2 sequences are LGHNA and YSLEER. The germline V and J ends were trimmed by 0 bases and 2 bases, with 8 bases remaining between them. This CDR3 comprises 14 residues.